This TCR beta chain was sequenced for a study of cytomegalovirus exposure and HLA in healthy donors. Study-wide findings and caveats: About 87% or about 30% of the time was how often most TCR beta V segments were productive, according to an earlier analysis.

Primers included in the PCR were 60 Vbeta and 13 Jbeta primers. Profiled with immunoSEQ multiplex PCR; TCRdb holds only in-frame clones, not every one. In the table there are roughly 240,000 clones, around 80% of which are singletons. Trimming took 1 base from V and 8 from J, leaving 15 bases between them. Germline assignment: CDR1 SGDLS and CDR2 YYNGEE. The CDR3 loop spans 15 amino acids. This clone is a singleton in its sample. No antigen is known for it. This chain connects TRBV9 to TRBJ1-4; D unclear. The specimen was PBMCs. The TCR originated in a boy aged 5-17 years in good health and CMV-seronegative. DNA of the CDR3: TGTGCCAGCAGCGTATTAATTAGGACTCAGGAAAAACTGTTTTTT. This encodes CASSVLIRTQEKLFF.